The rows below give T cell receptor beta chains drawn from one sample of a study of T cell responses to AZD1222 COVID-19 vaccine. Repertoires were generated with immunoSEQ multiplex PCR, while TCRdb's copy carries only in-frame clones and drops some. This table holds around 85,000 clones, approximately 86% found once. The sequences come from peripheral blood, collected on day 0 of AZD1222 vaccination. The origin of the receptors is an adult in good health. CDR3s include the opening cysteine and the closing phenylalanine or tryptophan. D genes are given only for firm matches. Where a row states a size, it is once, few, many or the class of an expanded clone; other rows omit it.

TRBJ1-1	NA	TRBV6-5	NA	CASSFDADRNTEAFF	TGTGCCAGCAGTTTCGACGCGGACAGGAACACTGAAGCTTTCTTT
TRBJ1-2	TRBD1	TRBV25-1	NA	CASSETGGRDYGYTF	TGTGCCAGCAGTGAAACAGGGGGCCGCGACTATGGCTACACCTTC
TRBJ1-1	NA	TRBV6-2/TRBV6-3	NA	CASSPYGETEAFF	TGTGCCAGCAGCCCCTACGGGGAGACTGAAGCTTTCTTT
TRBJ1-4	NA	TRBV18	NA	CASSLRREGSNEKLFF	TGTGCCAGCTCACTTCGCAGGGAAGGCTCGAATGAAAAACTGTTTTTT
TRBJ2-7	NA	TRBV27	NA	CASSFSWGYEQYF	TGTGCCAGCAGTTTCTCCTGGGGATACGAGCAGTACTTC
TRBJ2-3	NA	TRBV6-5	NA	CASSARDGTDTQYF	TGTGCCAGCAGCGCCAGGGATGGAACAGATACGCAGTATTTT
TRBJ2-5	TRBD2	TRBV6-2/TRBV6-3	NA	CASSDGTSGSETQYF	TGTGCCAGCAGTGACGGGACTAGCGGGAGTGAGACCCAGTACTTC
TRBJ1-3	NA	TRBV6-1	few	CASSGPRGLSGNTIYF	TGTGCCAGCAGTGGCCCCCGGGGGCTCTCTGGAAACACCATATATTTT
TRBJ1-2	TRBD1	TRBV5-4	few	CASSLKPQGEGYTF	TGTGCCAGCAGCTTAAAACCACAGGGGGAGGGCTACACCTTC
TRBJ2-1	NA	TRBV7-9	NA	CASSGGLSYYDEQFF	TGTGCCAGCAGCGGGGGACTCTCCTATTACGATGAGCAGTTCTTC
TRBJ2-2	NA	TRBV15	NA	CATSRDRHSPAGELFF	TGTGCCACCAGCAGAGATAGGCACAGCCCCGCCGGGGAGCTGTTTTTT
TRBJ2-7	NA	TRBV27	NA	CASSFSGFYEQYF	TGTGCCAGCAGTTTTTCGGGTTTCTACGAGCAGTACTTC
TRBJ1-1	TRBD1	TRBV11-3	NA	CASSLDRGQGAFTEAFF	TGTGCCAGCAGCTTAGATAGGGGACAGGGGGCCTTCACTGAAGCTTTCTTT
TRBJ1-6	TRBD1	TRBV18	few	CASSPLAQDTGGGFYNSPLHF	TGTGCCAGCTCACCACTAGCCCAAGACACAGGGGGCGGTTTTTATAATTCACCCCTCCACTTT
TRBJ2-7	TRBD2	TRBV19	NA	CASSLASGRIEQYF	TGTGCCAGTAGCCTGGCTAGCGGGAGAATCGAGCAGTACTTC
TRBJ2-2	TRBD1	TRBV2	NA	CASREQGAGELFF	TGTGCCAGCAGGGAACAGGGGGCCGGGGAGCTGTTTTTT
TRBJ1-5	TRBD1	TRBV19	NA	CASSIGDRGLNQPQHF	TGTGCCAGTAGTATAGGGGACAGGGGCCTCAATCAGCCCCAGCATTTT
TRBJ2-3	TRBD1	TRBV2	NA	CASSEQGAGDTQYF	TGTGCCAGCAGTGAACAGGGGGCGGGAGATACGCAGTATTTT
TRBJ2-7	NA	TRBV30	NA	CAWSVPPSYEQYF	TGTGCCTGGAGCGTACCCCCCTCCTACGAGCAGTACTTC
TRBJ2-2	NA	TRBV5-1	NA	CASSLGHSNTGELFF	TGCGCCAGCAGCTTGGGACATTCGAACACCGGGGAGCTGTTTTTT
TRBJ2-7	TRBD1	TRBV3-1/TRBV3-2	NA	CASSPLTGQSSYEQYF	TGTGCCAGCAGCCCGCTAACGGGACAGAGCTCCTACGAGCAGTACTTC
TRBJ1-2	TRBD1	TRBV6-1	NA	CASSEAVLDRGRYGYTF	TGTGCCAGCAGTGAAGCGGTGTTGGACAGGGGGAGGTATGGCTACACCTTC
TRBJ1-2	NA	TRBV5-4	NA	CASSPAVGYGYTF	TGTGCCAGCAGCCCGGCCGTCGGCTATGGCTACACCTTC
TRBJ1-6	NA	TRBV5-1	NA	CASSPQGSSYNSPLHF	TGCGCCAGCAGCCCGCAAGGGAGCTCCTATAATTCACCCCTCCACTTT
TRBJ1-5	TRBD1	TRBV7-2	NA	CASVQGNSNQPQHF	TGTGCCAGCGTACAGGGGAATAGCAATCAGCCCCAGCATTTT
TRBJ1-6	NA	TRBV27	NA	CATRIGGNSPLHF	TGTGCCACCCGTATCGGAGGTAATTCACCCCTCCACTTT
TRBJ2-3	NA	TRBV7-2	NA	CASTPSGGTDTQYF	TGTGCCAGCACCCCCTCGGGAGGCACAGATACGCAGTATTTT
TRBJ1-5	NA	TRBV6-2/TRBV6-3	NA	CASSYPTGFSNQPQHF	TGTGCCAGCAGTTACCCAACAGGGTTTAGCAATCAGCCCCAGCATTTT
TRBJ2-5	TRBD2	TRBV5-8	many	CASSRGGSHGETQYF	TGTGCCAGCAGCCGCGGGGGGTCGCACGGGGAGACCCAGTACTTC
TRBJ2-2	NA	TRBV19	NA	CASSRGALVTGELFF	TGTGCCAGTAGTCGGGGGGCACTGGTTACCGGGGAGCTGTTTTTT
TRBJ1-1	NA	TRBV10-2	NA	CASTGGGTEAFF	TGCGCCAGCACGGGAGGAGGGACTGAAGCTTTCTTT
TRBJ1-2	TRBD1	TRBV6-6	NA	CASSYPRDRGIGYTF	TGTGCCAGCAGTTACCCCCGGGACAGGGGAATTGGCTACACCTTC
TRBJ1-1	NA	TRBV5-5	NA	CASSRNPQGAYTEAFF	TGTGCCAGCAGCCGGAACCCTCAGGGAGCCTACACTGAAGCTTTCTTT
TRBJ2-7	TRBD2	TRBV29-1	NA	CSVEGTSGRSYEQYF	TGCAGCGTTGAGGGGACTAGCGGGAGGTCCTACGAGCAGTACTTC
TRBJ2-1	TRBD2	TRBV5-1	NA	CASSLEGLAGGSYNEQFF	TGCGCCAGCAGCTTGGAAGGACTAGCGGGTGGGTCCTACAATGAGCAGTTCTTC
TRBJ1-4	NA	TRBV29-1	NA	CSVEEREKLFF	TGCAGCGTTGAAGAAAGGGAAAAACTGTTTTTT
TRBJ1-5	NA	TRBV7-2	NA	CASSPGAVGQPQHF	TGTGCCAGCAGCCCTGGCGCAGTGGGTCAGCCCCAGCATTTT
TRBJ1-2	NA	TRBV6-2/TRBV6-3	NA	CASSYRDRTRGTYGYTF	TGTGCCAGCAGTTACAGGGACCGGACACGCGGAACCTATGGCTACACCTTC
TRBJ2-5	NA	TRBV7-2	NA	CASSLQGEETQYF	TGTGCCAGCAGCTTACAGGGTGAGGAGACCCAGTACTTC
TRBJ2-7	NA	TRBV2	few	CASSATSYEQYF	TGTGCCAGCAGTGCTACGTCTTACGAGCAGTACTTC
TRBJ2-3	TRBD2	TRBV7-9	NA	CASSPEAGPPLLDTQYF	TGTGCCAGCAGCCCTGAAGCGGGACCACCCTTGTTGGATACGCAGTATTTT
TRBJ1-6	NA	TRBV15	NA	CATSPEGMEGNNYNSPLHF	TGTGCCACCAGCCCGGAAGGGATGGAGGGAAACAACTATAATTCACCCCTCCACTTT
TRBJ2-4	NA	TRBV29-1	NA	CSVAPDPRGARAKNIQYF	TGCAGCGTTGCCCCGGACCCCCGAGGAGCACGGGCCAAAAACATTCAGTACTTC
TRBJ1-4	NA	TRBV7-9	NA	CASSAAQASTNEKLFF	TGTGCCAGCAGCGCAGCTCAGGCATCAACTAATGAAAAACTGTTTTTT
TRBJ1-1	TRBD1	TRBV7-9	NA	CASSFLDRGRDTEAFF	TGTGCCAGCAGCTTCCTGGACAGGGGAAGGGACACTGAAGCTTTCTTT
TRBJ2-7	NA	TRBV7-2	NA	CASSFAGLSYEQYF	TGTGCCAGCAGCTTCGCAGGTTTATCCTACGAGCAGTACTTC